This passage covers 27 T cell receptor beta chains from one sample sequenced in a study of OX40 agonist ivuxolimab in advanced cancers. Clones were read by immunoSEQ multiplex PCR, and TCRdb kept only the in-frame ones, dropping some. The sample shows approximately 49,000 clones, about 85% of them seen only once. This sample comprised CD4+ or CD8+ T cells sorted from blood, obtained in a trial of the OX40 agonist ivuxolimab. The receptors were gathered from an adult with an advanced solid tumor such as melanoma, head and neck, liver or kidney cancer.

The chain combines TRBV7-9 with TRBJ2-5, with D maybe TRBD1 (6 bases). Trimming stripped 5 bases from V and 5 bases from J, with 15 bases between. Germline assignment: CDR1 SEHNR and CDR2 FQNEAQ (reference sequence). CDR3 length equals 14 residues. This CDR3 is CASSGTGTYETQYF. As DNA, the CDR3 is TGTGCCAGCAGCGGTACAGGGACGTACGAGACCCAGTACTTC.

The genes are TRBV7-6 and TRBJ1-2, with 10 bases fitting TRBD1. Germline trimming cut 3 bases from V and 6 bases from J; bases unmatched to any gene: 7. There are 15 residues in the CDR3. The germline V gene encodes CDR1 SGHVS and CDR2 FNYEAQ. This CDR3 is CASSLGQGSIDGYTF. For the CDR3, the DNA is TGTGCCAGCAGCTTGGGACAGGGGTCAATCGATGGCTACACCTTC. Variable domain in full (rest from reference TRBV7-6 and TRBJ1-2): GAGVSQSPRYKVTKRGQDVALRCDPISGHVSLYWYRQALGQGPEFLTYFNYEAQQDKSGLPNDRFSAERPEGSISTLTIQRTEQRDSAMYRCASSLGQGSIDGYTFGSGTRLTVV.

The chain carries TRBV4-1 and TRBJ1-5; 7 bases align to TRBD1. CDR1 MGHRA and CDR2 YSYEKL come from the germline V gene. The CDR3 contains 15 residues. V gave up 3 bases and J gave up 3 bases; unmatched junction bases: 5. The CDR3 protein is CASSHRDSVNQPQHF. CDR3 bases: TGCGCCAGCAGCCACCGGGACAGTGTCAATCAGCCCCAGCATTTT.

The rearrangement links TRBV7-2 to TRBJ2-2; D gene unclear. This CDR3 is built from 13 residues. Germline V CDR1 and CDR2: SGHTA, FQGNSA. V dropped 5 bases and J dropped 4 bases, with 8 bases sitting between them. CDR3 coding DNA: TGTGCCAGCAGCCCCACTGGCACCGGGGAGCTGTTTTTT. Its protein product is CASSPTGTGELFF.

V and J are TRBV6-6 and TRBJ1-1; a possible D gene is TRBD1 (5 bases). Trimming cost V 0 bases and J 7 bases, with 15 bases left between them. The germline V gene encodes CDR1 MNHNY and CDR2 SVGAGI (reference sequence). This CDR3 has 15 amino acids. The CDR3 region is CASSYSAGGVSEAFF. The CDR3 DNA reads as TGTGCCAGCAGTTACTCAGCGGGGGGGGTTAGTGAAGCTTTCTTT.

The chain uses TRBV11-1 and TRBJ1-4, with D unresolved. The germline gives CDR1 SGHAT, CDR2 FQDESV (reference sequence). V was clipped by 2 bases and J by 7 bases, with 14 bases between them. The CDR3 sequence is 15 residues long. CDR3 sequence (DNA): TGTGCCAGCAGCTTATCCCCCCCGAAGGGTGAAAAACTGTTTTTT. Amino acids: CASSLSPPKGEKLFF.

V is TRBV13 and J is TRBJ1-2; no firm D call. This CDR3 region has 15 residues. Germline CDR1 is PRHDT and CDR2 is FYEKMQ (reference sequence). The ends were cut back, 1 base at V and 4 bases at J, with 13 bases in the middle. CDR3 amino acids: CASSLASEGSYGYTF. CDR3 nucleotides: TGTGCCAGCAGCTTAGCGAGCGAGGGAAGCTATGGCTACACCTTC.

Here the CDR3 DNA reads TGCAGCGGCGGACAGGGTCGTGACACCGGGGAGCTGTTTTTT. As protein: CSGGQGRDTGELFF. The chain combines TRBV29-1 with TRBJ2-2, with 8 nucleotides matching TRBD1. Germline CDR1 reads SQVTM; CDR2 reads ANQGSEA. Losses at the gene ends were 7 bases for V and 3 bases for J; bases not matched to a gene: 7. This CDR3 region has 14 residues.

V gene TRBV4-1 combines with J gene TRBJ1-1, with D tentatively TRBD1 (5 bases). V was trimmed by 0 bases and J by 6 bases, leaving 8 bases between them. The CDR3 sequence is 13 residues long. Germline V CDR1 and CDR2: MGHRA, YSYEKL. CDR3 region: CASSQERGPEAFF. The CDR3 DNA reads TGCGCCAGCAGCCAAGAAAGGGGCCCTGAAGCTTTCTTT.

This chain connects TRBV29-1 to TRBJ1-4, with a possible D match to TRBD1 (5 bases). V gave up 2 bases and J gave up 6 bases, with 13 bases separating them. CDR1 SQVTM and CDR2 ANQGSEA come from the germline V gene. This CDR3 is 14 amino acids long. CDR3 loop: CSVEMVTDYEKLFF. The CDR3 nucleotides read TGCAGCGTTGAAATGGTGACAGACTATGAAAAACTGTTTTTT.

This clone occurred once. The chain employs TRBV28 and TRBJ2-1; D is undetermined. Trimming took off 3 bases at V and 6 bases at J, with 3 bases between the two ends. CDR1 and CDR2 (germline): MDHEN, SYDVKM. The length of the CDR3 is 11 residues. The CDR3 loop is CASSFVNEQFF. Written as DNA, the CDR3 is TGTGCCAGCAGTTTTGTCAATGAGCAGTTCTTC. Filled out from reference TRBV28 and TRBJ2-1, the complete variable domain reads DVKVTQSSRYLVKRTGEKVFLECVQDMDHENMFWYRQDPGLGLRLIYFSYDVKMKEKGDIPEGYSVSREKKERFSLILESASTNQTSMYLCASSFVNEQFFGPGTRLTVL.

This chain connects TRBV9 to TRBJ1-1, with D possibly being TRBD1 (5 bases). This CDR3 has 13 residues. Trimming shortened V by 2 bases and J by 5 bases, and 10 bases separated the two germline ends. Germline assignment: CDR1 SGDLS and CDR2 YYNGEE. The CDR3 sequence: CASSVGGRTEAFF. As DNA, the CDR3 is TGTGCCAGCAGCGTGGGGGGGAGGACTGAAGCTTTCTTT. Combining the CDR3 with reference TRBV9 and TRBJ1-1 gives the whole variable domain DSGVTQTPKHLITATGQRVTLRCSPRSGDLSVYWYQQSLDQGLQFLIQYYNGEERAKGNILERFSAQQFPDLHSELNLSSLELGDSALYFCASSVGGRTEAFFGQGTRLTVV.

V is TRBV6-6 and J is TRBJ2-7; D gene unclear. The CDR3 consists of 13 residues. CDR1 is MNHNY and CDR2 is SVGAGI in the germline V gene (reference sequence). Trimming took off 8 bases at V and 4 bases at J, with 15 bases between the two ends. CDR3 nucleotides: TGTGCCAGCCCTAAAGACCCTTCTTACGAGCAGTACGTC. It yields the protein CASPKDPSYEQYV.

V is TRBV14 and J is TRBJ2-5; 9 nucleotides agree with TRBD1. The CDR3 totals 15 residues. The V gene's germline CDR1 is SGHDN and CDR2 FVKESK. With 1 base clipped from V and 4 bases from J, the junction kept 4 bases outside the gene matches. CDR3 nucleotide sequence: TGTGCCAGCAGCCAAGGGGGACAGGGCCTAGAGACCCAGTACTTC. This sequence encodes CASSQGGQGLETQYF. Using reference TRBV14 and TRBJ2-5 for the parts outside the CDR3, the full variable domain is EAGVTQFPSHSVIEKGQTVTLRCDPISGHDNLYWYRRVMGKEIKFLLHFVKESKQDESGMPNNRFLAERTGGTYSTLKVQPAELEDSGVYFCASSQGGQGLETQYFGPGTRLLVL.

This clone is deemed medium-sized. The chain carries TRBV19 and TRBJ1-5; the D is unclear. This CDR3 has 13 residues. V lost 7 bases and J lost 2, with 9 bases in between. Germline CDR1 and CDR2: LNHDA and SQIVND (reference sequence). CDR3 region: CASTIGGNQPQHF. For the CDR3, the DNA is TGTGCCAGTACGATTGGGGGCAATCAGCCCCAGCATTTT.

The V call is TRBV6-5, the J call TRBJ1-5; tentatively, D is TRBD1 (6 bases). V gave up 4 bases and J gave up 2 bases, with 12 bases separating them. CDR1 MNHEY and CDR2 SVGAGI come from the germline V gene. The CDR3 covers 15 residues. The CDR3 spells CASSSRGGGNQPQHF. The CDR3 nucleotides read TGTGCCAGCAGTTCCAGGGGTGGGGGCAATCAGCCCCAGCATTTT.

The chain carries TRBV27 and TRBJ2-1, with 7 bases lining up with TRBD2. CDR1 and CDR2 from the germline V gene are MNHEY and SMNVEV (reference sequence). The V gene end was trimmed by 8 bases and the J gene end by 5 bases; junction bases not matched to a gene: 6. The CDR3 extends over 13 amino acids. CDR3 nucleotides: TGTGCCAGCCGCGGGGGAGCAAACAATGAGCAGTTCTTC. Its translation is CASRGGANNEQFF.

This chain uses TRBV5-6 with TRBJ1-6, with unresolved D. Trimming pared 1 base from V and 9 bases from J, leaving 11 bases between. There are 14 residues in the CDR3. CDR1 and CDR2 (germline): SGHDT, YYEEEE. This CDR3 is CASSLSEALSPLHF. Written as DNA, the CDR3 is TGTGCCAGCAGCTTGAGTGAAGCCCTTTCACCCCTCCACTTT.

This clone was recorded only once. V usage is TRBV10-2 and J usage is TRBJ2-4, with D perhaps matching TRBD1 (5 bases). The V end lost 3 bases, the J end lost 6 bases, and 24 bases lay between the germline ends. This CDR3 spans 18 amino acids. Germline CDR1 reads WSHSY; CDR2 reads SAAADI. This CDR3 is CASSDPTTRGRIGNIQYF. The CDR3 bases are TGCGCCAGCAGTGACCCCACGACAAGGGGCCGCATCGGAAACATTCAGTACTTC.

This clone has more than one count but fewer than ten. The rearrangement links TRBV10-1 to TRBJ1-2, with TRBD1 matching over 11 bases. This CDR3 is built from 13 residues. V lost 6 bases, J lost 7 bases, and 4 bases stayed unmatched. Germline CDR1 and CDR2: WNHNN and SYGVQD (reference sequence). CDR3 loop: CASRDRGLCGYTF. CDR3 bases: TGCGCCAGCAGGGACAGGGGGCTGTGTGGCTACACCTTC.

This chain uses TRBV27 with TRBJ2-7, with D possibly being TRBD1 (5 bases). Germline-derived CDR1 and CDR2 are MNHEY and SMNVEV (reference sequence). The CDR3 extends over 15 amino acids. Between the trimmed V and J ends, which lost 2 bases and 2 bases, there was a span of 13 bases. The CDR3 region is CASSLAPDTAYEQYF. DNA for the CDR3: TGTGCCAGCAGTTTAGCGCCGGACACCGCCTACGAGCAGTACTTC.

V usage is TRBV21-1 and J usage is TRBJ1-5. TRBV21-1 is described as a pseudogene. The CDR3 covers 16 residues. The CDR3 bases are TGTGCCAGCAGCTGCGGGCTACATTGGCATCATCAGCCCCAGCATTTT. Encoded protein: CASSCGLHWHHQPQHF.

The chain recombines TRBV19 with TRBJ2-7, with D possibly matching TRBD2 (6 bases). V lost 1 base and J lost 5, with 9 bases in between. Germline CDR1 LNHDA, CDR2 SQIVND (reference sequence). The CDR3 length is 13 residues. CDR3 bases: TGTGCCAGTAGTATAGCAACTAGCCACGAGCAGTACTTC. It specifies CASSIATSHEQYF.

V gene TRBV6-5 combines with J gene TRBJ2-5; 7 positions match TRBD1. J lost 5 bases, V lost 2 bases, and 11 bases had no gene match. Germline V gene sequence: CDR1 MNHEY, CDR2 SVGAGI. The CDR3 consists of 16 residues. As DNA, the CDR3 is TGTGCCAGCAGTTACGATCCGCTGAGGGGGCACGAGACCCAGTACTTC. This sequence encodes CASSYDPLRGHETQYF.

Here the CDR3 DNA reads TGTGCCAGCAGCCCTTTCCCCCGCAGCGGCGCAGATTGGATAGATACGCAGTATTTT. Translated: CASSPFPRSGADWIDTQYF. V gene TRBV11-2 combines with J gene TRBJ2-3, with D possibly matching TRBD2 (5 bases). Germline CDR1 reads SGHAT; CDR2 reads FQNNGV. V was clipped by 5 bases and J by 5 bases, with 29 bases between them. There are 19 residues in the CDR3.

The V gene is TRBV9, the J gene TRBJ2-6, with D tentatively TRBD2 (5 bases). Trimming stripped 0 bases from V and 4 bases from J, with 14 bases between. The germline V gene encodes CDR1 SGDLS and CDR2 YYNGEE. The CDR3 is 17 residues long. The CDR3 protein is CASSVALEARGANVLTF. The CDR3 DNA follows: TGTGCCAGCAGCGTAGCTTTGGAGGCGCGAGGGGCCAACGTCCTGACTTTC.

This chain uses TRBV28 with TRBJ2-3, with no clear D. This CDR3 region has 14 residues. V shed 2 bases and J shed 0 bases, with 6 bases lying between them. The germline gives CDR1 MDHEN, CDR2 SYDVKM. DNA of the CDR3: TGTGCCAGCAGTTTAGGCAGTAGCACAGATACGCAGTATTTT. It translates to CASSLGSSTDTQYF.